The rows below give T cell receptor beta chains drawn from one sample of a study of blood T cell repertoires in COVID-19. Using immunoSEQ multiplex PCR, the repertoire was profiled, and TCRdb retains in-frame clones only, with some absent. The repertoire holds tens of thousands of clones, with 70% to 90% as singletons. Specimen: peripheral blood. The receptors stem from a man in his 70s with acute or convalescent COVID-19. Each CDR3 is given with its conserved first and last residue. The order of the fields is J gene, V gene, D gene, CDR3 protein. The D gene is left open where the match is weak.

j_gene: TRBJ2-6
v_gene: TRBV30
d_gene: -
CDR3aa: CANARGGSGANVLTF

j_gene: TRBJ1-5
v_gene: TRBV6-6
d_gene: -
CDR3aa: CASTQTGDNQPQHF

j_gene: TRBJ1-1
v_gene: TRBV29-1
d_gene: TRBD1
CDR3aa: CSVATGMGTEAFF

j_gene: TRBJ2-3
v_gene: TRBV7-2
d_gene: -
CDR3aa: CASSTSLSTDTQYF

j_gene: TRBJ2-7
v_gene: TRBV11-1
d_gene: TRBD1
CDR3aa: CASSRLGQGFPYEQYF

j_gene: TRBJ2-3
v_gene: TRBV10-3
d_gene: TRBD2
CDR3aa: CAISSREGTDTQYF

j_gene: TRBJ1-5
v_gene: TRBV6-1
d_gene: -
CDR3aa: CASSEAKTGWNQPQHF

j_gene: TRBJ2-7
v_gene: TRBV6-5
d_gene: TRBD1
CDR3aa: CASSYGTVDSYEQYF

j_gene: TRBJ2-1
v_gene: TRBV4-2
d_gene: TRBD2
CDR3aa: CASSQEGLGHLDEQFF

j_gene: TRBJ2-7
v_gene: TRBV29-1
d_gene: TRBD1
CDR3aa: CSVLGQGYGEQYF

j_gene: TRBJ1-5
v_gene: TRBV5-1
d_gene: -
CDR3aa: CASSPQAGNQPQHF

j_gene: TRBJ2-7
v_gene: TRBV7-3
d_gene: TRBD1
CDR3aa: CASSSSGQGDRQYF

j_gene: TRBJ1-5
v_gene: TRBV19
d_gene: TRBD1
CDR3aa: CASSIGDRGINQPQHF

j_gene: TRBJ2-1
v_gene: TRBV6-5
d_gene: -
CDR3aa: CASRRDSRSNEQFF

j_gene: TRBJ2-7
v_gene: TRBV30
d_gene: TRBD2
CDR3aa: CAWSGTSVSEQYF

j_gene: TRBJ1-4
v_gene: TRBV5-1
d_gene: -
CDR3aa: CASSLVGLINEKLFF

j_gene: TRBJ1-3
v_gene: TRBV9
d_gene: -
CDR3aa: CASNSGLSGNTIYF

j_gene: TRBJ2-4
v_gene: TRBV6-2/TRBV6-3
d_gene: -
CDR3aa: CASSYSGGLAKNIQYF

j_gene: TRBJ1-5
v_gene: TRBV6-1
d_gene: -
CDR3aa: CASSDPRSNQPQHF

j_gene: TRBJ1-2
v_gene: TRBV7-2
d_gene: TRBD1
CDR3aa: CASSIIQGAVNGYTF

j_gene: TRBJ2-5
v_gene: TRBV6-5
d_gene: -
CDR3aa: CASSYSGGLQETQYF

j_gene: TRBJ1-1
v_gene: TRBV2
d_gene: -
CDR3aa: CASRASPNTEAFF

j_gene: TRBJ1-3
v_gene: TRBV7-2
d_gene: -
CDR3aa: CASSLAGGSGNTIYF

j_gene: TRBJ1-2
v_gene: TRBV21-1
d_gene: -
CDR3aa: CASSKATALLQNYGYTF

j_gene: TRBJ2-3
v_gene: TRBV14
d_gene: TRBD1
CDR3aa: CASSQPWTGDTQYF

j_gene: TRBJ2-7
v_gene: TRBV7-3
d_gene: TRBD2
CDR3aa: CASSPGLAGGPNYEQYF

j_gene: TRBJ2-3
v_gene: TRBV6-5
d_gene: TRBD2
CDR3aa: CASSLSGGNTDTQYF

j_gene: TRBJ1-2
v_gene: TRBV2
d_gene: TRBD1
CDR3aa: CASSGTGDYGYTF

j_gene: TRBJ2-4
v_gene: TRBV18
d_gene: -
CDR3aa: CASSPEERLGAKNIQYF

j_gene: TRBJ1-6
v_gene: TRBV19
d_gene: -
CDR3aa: CASSISLGDRLHSPLHF

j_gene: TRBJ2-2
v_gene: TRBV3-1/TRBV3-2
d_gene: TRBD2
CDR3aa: CASSYNSALAGAGELFF

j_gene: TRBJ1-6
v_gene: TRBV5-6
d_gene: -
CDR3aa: CASSPIGGDTNNSPLHF

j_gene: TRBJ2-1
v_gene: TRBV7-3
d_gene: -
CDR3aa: CASSETPHRYNEQFF

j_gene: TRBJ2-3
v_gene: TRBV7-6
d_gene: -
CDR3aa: CASSSSGSTDTQYF

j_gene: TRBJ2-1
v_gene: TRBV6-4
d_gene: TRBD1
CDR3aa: CASTGTGLSPNEQFF

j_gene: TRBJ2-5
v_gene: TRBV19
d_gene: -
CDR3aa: CASSFLVQETQYF

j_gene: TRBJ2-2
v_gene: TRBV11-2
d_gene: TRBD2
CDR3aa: CASSWGLAGAQTGELFF

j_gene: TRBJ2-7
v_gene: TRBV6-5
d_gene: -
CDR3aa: CASSYSRDRSFYEQYF

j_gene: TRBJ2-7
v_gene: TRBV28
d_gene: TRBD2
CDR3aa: CASSFSSGRPTYEQYF

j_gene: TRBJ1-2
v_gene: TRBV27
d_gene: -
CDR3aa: CASSFGGKDYGYTF

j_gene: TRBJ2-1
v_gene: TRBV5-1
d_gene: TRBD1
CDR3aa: CASSLGQGAGNEQFF

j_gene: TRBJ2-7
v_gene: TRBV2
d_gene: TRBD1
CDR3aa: CASNPDRAAYEQYF

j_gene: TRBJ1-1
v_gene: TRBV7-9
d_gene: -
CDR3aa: CASSSQENTEAFF

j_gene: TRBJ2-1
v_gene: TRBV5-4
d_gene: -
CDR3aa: CASSRGGRAPLDEQFF

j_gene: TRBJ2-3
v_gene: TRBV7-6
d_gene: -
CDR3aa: CASSLALGGSGTDTQYF

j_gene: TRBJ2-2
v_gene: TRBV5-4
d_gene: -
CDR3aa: CASSLAGTTGELFF

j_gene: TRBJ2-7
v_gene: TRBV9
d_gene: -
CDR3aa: CASSVGPPAYEQYF

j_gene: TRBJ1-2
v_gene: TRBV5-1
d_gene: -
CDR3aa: CASSLTPSPGPPNYGYTF